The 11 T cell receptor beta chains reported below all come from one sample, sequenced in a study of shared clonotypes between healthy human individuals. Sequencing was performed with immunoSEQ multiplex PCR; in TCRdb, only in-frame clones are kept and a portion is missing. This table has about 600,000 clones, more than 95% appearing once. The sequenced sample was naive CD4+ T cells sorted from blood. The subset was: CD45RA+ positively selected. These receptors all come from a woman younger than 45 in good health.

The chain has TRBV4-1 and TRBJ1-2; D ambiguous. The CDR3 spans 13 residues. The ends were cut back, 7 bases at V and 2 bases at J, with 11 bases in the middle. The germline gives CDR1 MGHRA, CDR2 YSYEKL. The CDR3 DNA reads TGCGCCAGCACTCCTGGACGGAACTATGGCTACACCTTC. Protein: CASTPGRNYGYTF.

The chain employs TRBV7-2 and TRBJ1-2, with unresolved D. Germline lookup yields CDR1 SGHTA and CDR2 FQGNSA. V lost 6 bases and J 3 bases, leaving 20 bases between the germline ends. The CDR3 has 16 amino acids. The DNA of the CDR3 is TGTGCCAGCAGTGTAAGGATCTTGCCCCATGACTATGGCTACACCTTC. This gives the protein CASSVRILPHDYGYTF.

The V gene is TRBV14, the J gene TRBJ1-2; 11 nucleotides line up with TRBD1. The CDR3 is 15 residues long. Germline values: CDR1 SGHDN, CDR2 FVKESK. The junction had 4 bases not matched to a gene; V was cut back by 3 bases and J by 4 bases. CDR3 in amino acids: CASSQDRGPSYGYTF. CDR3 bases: TGTGCCAGCAGCCAGGACAGGGGGCCTAGCTATGGCTACACCTTC.

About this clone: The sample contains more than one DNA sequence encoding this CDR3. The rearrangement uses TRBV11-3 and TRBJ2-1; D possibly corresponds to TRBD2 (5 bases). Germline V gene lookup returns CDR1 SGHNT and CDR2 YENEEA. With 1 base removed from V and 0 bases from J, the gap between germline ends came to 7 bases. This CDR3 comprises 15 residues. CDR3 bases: TGTGCCAGCAGCTTAGGTGGGAGCTCCTACAATGAGCAGTTCTTC. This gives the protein CASSLGGSSYNEQFF.

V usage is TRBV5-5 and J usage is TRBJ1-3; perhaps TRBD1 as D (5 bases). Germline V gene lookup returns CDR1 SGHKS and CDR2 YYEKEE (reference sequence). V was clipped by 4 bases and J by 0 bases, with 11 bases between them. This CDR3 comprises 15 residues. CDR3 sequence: CASSDTGFSGNTIYF. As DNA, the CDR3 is TGTGCCAGCAGCGATACAGGATTCTCTGGAAACACCATATATTTT.

CDR3 residues: CASSTGTETYEQYF. In DNA, the CDR3 is TGTGCCAGTAGCACCGGGACAGAGACCTACGAGCAGTACTTC. The gene calls are TRBV19 and TRBJ2-7; 7 bases are a match to TRBD1. V dropped 6 bases and J dropped 2; count of bases not matched to a gene: 7. The CDR3 sequence is 14 residues long. Germline CDR1 reads LNHDA; CDR2 reads SQIVND (reference sequence).

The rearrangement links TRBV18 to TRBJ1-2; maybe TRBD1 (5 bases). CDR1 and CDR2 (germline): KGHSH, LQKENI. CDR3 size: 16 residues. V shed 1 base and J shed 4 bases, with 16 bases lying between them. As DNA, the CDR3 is TGTGCCAGCTCACCACAAGAGACGGGACGCAGCTATGGCTACACCTTC. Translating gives CASSPQETGRSYGYTF.

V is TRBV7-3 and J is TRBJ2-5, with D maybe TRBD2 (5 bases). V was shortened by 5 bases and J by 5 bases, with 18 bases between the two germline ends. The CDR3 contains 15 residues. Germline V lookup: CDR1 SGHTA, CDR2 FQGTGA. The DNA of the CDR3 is TGTGCCAGCAGCCCCTCGTCCGGGGTTGGGGAGACCCAGTACTTC. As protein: CASSPSSGVGETQYF.

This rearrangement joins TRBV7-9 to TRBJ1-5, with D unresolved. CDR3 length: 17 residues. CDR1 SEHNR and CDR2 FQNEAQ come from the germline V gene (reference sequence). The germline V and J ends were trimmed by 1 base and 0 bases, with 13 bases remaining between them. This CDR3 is CASSLGRSSDSNQPQHF. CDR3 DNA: TGTGCCAGCAGCTTAGGCCGTTCCTCAGATAGCAATCAGCCCCAGCATTTT.

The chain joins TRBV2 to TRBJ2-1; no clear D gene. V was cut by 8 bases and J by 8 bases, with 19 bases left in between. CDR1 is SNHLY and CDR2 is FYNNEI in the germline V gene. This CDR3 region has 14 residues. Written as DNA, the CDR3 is TGTGCCAGCTCCTTTGAGGTTTACAATGATGAGCAGTTCTTC. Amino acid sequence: CASSFEVYNDEQFF.

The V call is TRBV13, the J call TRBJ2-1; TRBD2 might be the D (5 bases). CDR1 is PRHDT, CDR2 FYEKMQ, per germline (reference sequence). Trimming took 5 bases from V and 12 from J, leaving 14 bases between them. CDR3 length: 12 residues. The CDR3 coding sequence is TGTGCCAGCAGCCCCGTGACTAAGGGGCAGTTCTTC. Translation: CASSPVTKGQFF.